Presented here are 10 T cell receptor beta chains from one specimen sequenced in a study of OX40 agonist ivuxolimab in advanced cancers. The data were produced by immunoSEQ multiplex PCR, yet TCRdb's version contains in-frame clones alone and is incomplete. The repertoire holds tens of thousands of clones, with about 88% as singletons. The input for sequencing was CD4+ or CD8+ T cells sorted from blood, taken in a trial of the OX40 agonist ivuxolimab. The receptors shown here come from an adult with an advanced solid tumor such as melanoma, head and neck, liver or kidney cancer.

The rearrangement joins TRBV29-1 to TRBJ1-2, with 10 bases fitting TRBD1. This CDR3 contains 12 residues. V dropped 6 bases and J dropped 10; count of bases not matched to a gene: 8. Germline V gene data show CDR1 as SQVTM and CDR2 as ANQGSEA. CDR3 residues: CSVAGQGGIYTF. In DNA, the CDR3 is TGCAGCGTAGCTGGACAGGGGGGAATCTACACCTTC.

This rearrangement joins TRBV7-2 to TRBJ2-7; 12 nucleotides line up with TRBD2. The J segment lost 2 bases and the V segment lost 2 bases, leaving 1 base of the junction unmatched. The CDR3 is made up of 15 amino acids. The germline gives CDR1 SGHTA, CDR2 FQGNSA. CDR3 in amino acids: CASSLRTSGTYEQYF. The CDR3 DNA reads TGTGCCAGCAGCTTAAGGACTAGCGGGACCTACGAGCAGTACTTC.

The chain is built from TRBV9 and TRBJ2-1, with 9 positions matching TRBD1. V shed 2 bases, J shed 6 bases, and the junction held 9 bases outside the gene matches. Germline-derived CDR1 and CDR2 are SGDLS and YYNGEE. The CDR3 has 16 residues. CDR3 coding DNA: TGTGCCAGCAGCGTTAGACAGGGGGATCGAGGCAATGAGCAGTTCTTC. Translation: CASSVRQGDRGNEQFF. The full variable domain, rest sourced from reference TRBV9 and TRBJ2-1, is DSGVTQTPKHLITATGQRVTLRCSPRSGDLSVYWYQQSLDQGLQFLIQYYNGEERAKGNILERFSAQQFPDLHSELNLSSLELGDSALYFCASSVRQGDRGNEQFFGPGTRLTVL.

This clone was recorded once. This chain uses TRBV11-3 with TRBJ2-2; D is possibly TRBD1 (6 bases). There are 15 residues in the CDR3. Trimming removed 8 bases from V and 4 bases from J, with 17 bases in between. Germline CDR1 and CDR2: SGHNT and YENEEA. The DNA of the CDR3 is TGTGCCAGCGTCACTCGGGACATAGGCACCGGGGAGCTGTTTTTT. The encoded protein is CASVTRDIGTGELFF.

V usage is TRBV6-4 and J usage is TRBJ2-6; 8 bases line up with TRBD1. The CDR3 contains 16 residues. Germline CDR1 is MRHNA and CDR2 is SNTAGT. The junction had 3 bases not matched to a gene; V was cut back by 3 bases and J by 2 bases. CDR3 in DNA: TGTGCCAGCAGTGAGTTCAGGGGGCCTGGGGCCAACGTCCTGACTTTC. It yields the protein CASSEFRGPGANVLTF.

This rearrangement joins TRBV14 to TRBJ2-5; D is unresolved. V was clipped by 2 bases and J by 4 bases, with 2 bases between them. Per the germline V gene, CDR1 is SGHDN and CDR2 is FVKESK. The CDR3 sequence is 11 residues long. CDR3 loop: CASSQRETQYF. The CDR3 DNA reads TGTGCCAGCAGCCAAAGAGAGACCCAGTACTTC.

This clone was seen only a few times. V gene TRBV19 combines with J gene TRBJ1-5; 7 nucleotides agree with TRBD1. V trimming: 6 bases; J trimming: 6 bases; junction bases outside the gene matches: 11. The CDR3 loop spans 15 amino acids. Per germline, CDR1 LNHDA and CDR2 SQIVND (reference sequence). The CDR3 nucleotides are TGTGCCAGTAGGAGAGTGGAGGGGGCGGTTCAGCCCCAGCATTTT. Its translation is CASRRVEGAVQPQHF.

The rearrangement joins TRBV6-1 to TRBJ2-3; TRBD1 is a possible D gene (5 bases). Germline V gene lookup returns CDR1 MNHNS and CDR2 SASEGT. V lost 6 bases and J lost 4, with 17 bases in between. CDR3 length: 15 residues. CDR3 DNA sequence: TGTGCCAGCAGCGCTCAGGGTAGAGTTTCAGATACGCAGTATTTT. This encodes CASSAQGRVSDTQYF.

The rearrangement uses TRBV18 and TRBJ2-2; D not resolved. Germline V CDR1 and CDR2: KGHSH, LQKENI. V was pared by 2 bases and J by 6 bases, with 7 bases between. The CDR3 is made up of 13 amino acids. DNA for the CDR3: TGTGCCAGCTCACCAGGGCAGCCCGGGGAGCTGTTTTTT. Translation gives CASSPGQPGELFF.

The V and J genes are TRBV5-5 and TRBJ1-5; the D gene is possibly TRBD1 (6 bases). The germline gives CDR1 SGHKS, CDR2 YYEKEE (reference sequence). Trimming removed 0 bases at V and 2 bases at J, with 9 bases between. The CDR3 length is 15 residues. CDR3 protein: CASSLEGEGNQPQHF. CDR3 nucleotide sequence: TGTGCCAGCAGCTTGGAGGGGGAGGGCAATCAGCCCCAGCATTTT. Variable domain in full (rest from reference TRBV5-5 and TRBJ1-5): DAGVTQSPTHLIKTRGQQVTLRCSPISGHKSVSWYQQVLGQGPQFIFQYYEKEERGRGNFPDRFSARQFPNYSSELNVNALLLGDSALYLCASSLEGEGNQPQHFGDGTRLSIL.